The 12 T cell receptor beta chains below were found in one sample sequenced in a study of blood T cells in healthy people across ages. A second PCR, run for about 7 to 11 cycles, used a sample-barcoded 5' primer plus a J-beta primer mix. TCRdb reprocessed the 5' RACE reads with MiXCR, giving one entry per CDR3 protein. The repertoire holds about 640,000 distinct CDR3 sequences, with about 30% as singletons. Material: blood. Every receptor here comes from a woman of 80 years or more in good health.

This clonotype has at least ten counts. The gene calls are TRBV27 and TRBJ2-3; D is undetermined. V gave up 6 bases and J gave up 2 bases, with 12 bases separating them. Germline CDR1 MNHEY, CDR2 SMNVEV (reference sequence). The CDR3 sequence is 14 residues long. The CDR3 DNA reads as TGTGCCAGCAGGGGCCCCCTTCCCACAGATACGCAGTATTTT. It is translated as CASRGPLPTDTQYF.

This clonotype was seen more than once but under ten times. This chain joins TRBV5-5 and TRBJ2-3, with 9 bases matching TRBD2. The CDR3 is 16 amino acids. The germline V gene has CDR1 SGHKS and CDR2 YYEKEE (reference sequence). Trimming removed 2 bases from V and 2 bases from J; junction bases left unmatched: 6. DNA of the CDR3: TGTGCCAGCAGCTTCCCTGCGGGGGGGACCACAGATACGCAGTATTTT. The encoded protein is CASSFPAGGTTDTQYF.

This clonotype appeared a few times. The chain uses TRBV10-2 and TRBJ1-1, with D hard to call. The CDR3 contains 13 residues. The germline CDR1 and CDR2 sequences are WSHSY and SAAADI. With 3 bases removed from V and 3 bases from J, the gap between germline ends came to 8 bases. The DNA for the CDR3 is TGCGCCAGCAGTGATCGACGGTACACTGAAGCTTTCTTT. It is translated as CASSDRRYTEAFF.

Details on this clonotype: One end of the junction varies from germline; a read error may be responsible. V is TRBV7-2 and J is TRBJ2-1; D remains ambiguous. TRBJ2-7 explains the end of the DNA better; the J call may be wrong. This CDR3 contains 13 residues. Germline V gene lookup returns CDR1 SGHTA and CDR2 FQGNSA. CDR3 in amino acids: CANSSRSNNEQYF. DNA of the CDR3: TGTGCCAACAGCTCCCGAAGCAACAATGAGCAGTACTTC.

This clonotype came up a few times. The V and J genes are TRBV3-1 and TRBJ1-4; a possible D gene is TRBD1 (5 bases). This CDR3 is 17 amino acids long. Germline loops: CDR1 LGHDT, CDR2 YNNKEL (reference sequence). V was shortened by 3 bases and J by 7 bases, with 21 bases between the two germline ends. CDR3 DNA sequence: TGTGCCAGCAGCCATCCGGGAGCAGGGAGATTGCGTGAAAAACTGTTTTTT. Translation: CASSHPGAGRLREKLFF.

Details on this clonotype: Just one base apart from a much larger clone, this may be a read error. The chain combines TRBV20-1 with TRBJ2-3, with 8 bases lining up with TRBD2. The CDR3 has 15 residues. In germline, CDR1 is DFQATT, CDR2 SNEGSKA (reference sequence). After removal of 5 bases from V and 2 bases from J, the junction contained 9 bases not matched to a gene. CDR3 region: CSAPAGGTSTDTQYF. The CDR3 DNA reads as TGCAGTGCTCCCGCGGGGGGCACGTCCACAGATACGCAGTATTTT.

CDR3 in DNA: TGCGCCAGCAGCGGAGAGGGACAGGGGATATATGGCTACACCTTC. Its protein product is CASSGEGQGIYGYTF. The chain recombines TRBV5-1 with TRBJ1-2, with 10 bases identical to TRBD1. The length of the CDR3 is 15 residues. The junction had 8 bases not matched to a gene; V was cut back by 4 bases and J by 5 bases. Germline-derived CDR1 and CDR2 are SGHRS and YFSETQ.

As for this clonotype: A much larger clonotype is one base distant, so this may be a read error. The chain couples TRBV5-4 to TRBJ2-1; D ambiguous. The J call may be incorrect, as the DNA end agrees better with TRBJ2-7. This CDR3 has 13 residues. Germline CDR1 reads SGHNT; CDR2 reads YYREEE (reference sequence). CDR3 protein: CASSYERYNEQYF. In DNA, the CDR3 is TGTGCCAGCAGCTACGAGCGCTACAATGAGCAGTACTTC.

As to this clonotype: A much larger clone lies a single base off, so this may be a read error. The chain combines TRBV27 with TRBJ2-1; D gene unclear. CDR1 MNHEY and CDR2 SMNVEV come from the germline V gene (reference sequence). The CDR3 sequence is 11 residues long. The CDR3 spells CTSSYADEQFF. CDR3 nucleotides: TGTACCAGCAGTTATGCGGATGAGCAGTTCTTC.

The V and J genes are TRBV5-1 and TRBJ2-1; 9 bases are a match to TRBD2. Germline V gene sequence: CDR1 SGHRS, CDR2 YFSETQ. This CDR3 is built from 14 residues. Unmatched junction bases numbered 2, after V lost 3 bases and J lost 4 bases. The CDR3 is CASSSSGEYNEQFF. The CDR3 nucleotides read TGCGCCAGCAGCTCTAGCGGGGAGTACAATGAGCAGTTCTTC.

This clonotype has ten or more counts. Written as DNA, the CDR3 is TGTGCCAGCAGCTTATCCCGGGCCCCCTACTATGGCTACACCTTC. It translates to CASSLSRAPYYGYTF. The rearrangement links TRBV7-2 to TRBJ1-2; unclear D gene. The V end was cut by 2 bases, the J end by 3 bases, with 13 bases between. Germline V lookup: CDR1 SGHTA, CDR2 FQGNSA. CDR3 length: 15 residues.

This chain uses TRBV5-1 with TRBJ2-1; TRBD1 or TRBD2 may be the D gene (5 bases each). The CDR3 runs 15 residues. Germline V lookup: CDR1 SGHRS, CDR2 YFSETQ. Trimming stripped 4 bases from V and 0 bases from J, with 11 bases between. CDR3 nucleotide sequence: TGCGCCAGCAGCGGGGGAGCGGACTCCTACAATGAGCAGTTCTTC. This sequence encodes CASSGGADSYNEQFF.